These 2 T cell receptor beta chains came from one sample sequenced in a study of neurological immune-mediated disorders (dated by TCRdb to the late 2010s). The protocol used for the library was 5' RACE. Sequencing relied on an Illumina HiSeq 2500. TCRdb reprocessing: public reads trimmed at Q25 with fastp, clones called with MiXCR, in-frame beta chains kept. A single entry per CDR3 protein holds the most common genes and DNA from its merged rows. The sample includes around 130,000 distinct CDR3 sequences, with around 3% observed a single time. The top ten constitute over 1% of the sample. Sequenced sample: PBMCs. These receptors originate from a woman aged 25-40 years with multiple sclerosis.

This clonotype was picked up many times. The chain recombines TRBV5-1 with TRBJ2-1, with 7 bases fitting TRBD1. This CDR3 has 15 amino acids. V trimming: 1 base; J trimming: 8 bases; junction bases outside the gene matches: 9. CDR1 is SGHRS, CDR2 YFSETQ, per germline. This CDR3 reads CASSLSRTGGDEQFF. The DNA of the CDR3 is TGCGCCAGCAGCTTGTCAAGGACAGGTGGCGATGAGCAGTTCTTC.

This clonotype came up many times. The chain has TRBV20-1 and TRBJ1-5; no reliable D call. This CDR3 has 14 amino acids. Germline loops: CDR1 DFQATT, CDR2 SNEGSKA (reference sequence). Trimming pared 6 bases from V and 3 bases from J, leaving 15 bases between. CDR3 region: CSAPTRAYNQPQHF. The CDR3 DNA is TGCAGTGCCCCGACTCGGGCTTACAATCAGCCCCAGCATTTT.